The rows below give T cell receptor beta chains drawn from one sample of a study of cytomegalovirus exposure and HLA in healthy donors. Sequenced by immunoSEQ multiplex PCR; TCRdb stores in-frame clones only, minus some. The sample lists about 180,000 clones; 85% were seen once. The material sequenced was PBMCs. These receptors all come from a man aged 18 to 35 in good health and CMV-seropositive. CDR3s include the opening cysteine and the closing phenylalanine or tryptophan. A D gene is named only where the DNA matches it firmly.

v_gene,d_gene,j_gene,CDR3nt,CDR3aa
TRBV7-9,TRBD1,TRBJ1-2,TGTGCCAGCAGCTTGGAGGGGGCGTTTTTTGGCTACACCTTC,CASSLEGAFFGYTF
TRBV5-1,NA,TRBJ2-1,TGCGCCAGCAGCTTGCTAGGGACTTCCTCGGGGCAGTTCTTC,CASSLLGTSSGQFF
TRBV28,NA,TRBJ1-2,TGTGCCAGCAGTTTAGCCGGGAGCGGCGGCTACACCTTC,CASSLAGSGGYTF
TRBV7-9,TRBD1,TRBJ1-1,TGTGCCAGCAGCAAGTCGGGACAGGGATCCACTGAAGCTTTCTTT,CASSKSGQGSTEAFF
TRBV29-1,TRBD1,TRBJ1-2,TGCAGCGGGGGGGACAGGGGACTTCCCTATGGCTACACCTTC,CSGGDRGLPYGYTF
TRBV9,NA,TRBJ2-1,TGTGCCAGCAGCGTAGAGGGGCCCCTCGATGAGCAGTTCTTC,CASSVEGPLDEQFF
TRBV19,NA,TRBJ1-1,TGTGCCAGTAGTGTCCGAGGGACATCTCCTGAAGCTTTCTTT,CASSVRGTSPEAFF
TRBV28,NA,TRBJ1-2,TGTGCCAGCACTTTCTCGGGGGGGATGAGTAACTATGGCTACACCTTC,CASTFSGGMSNYGYTF
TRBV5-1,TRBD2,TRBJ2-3,TGCGCCAGCAGGGGAGCGGGGAGCACAGATACGCAGTATTTT,CASRGAGSTDTQYF
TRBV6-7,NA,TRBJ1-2,TGTGCCAGCAGTTACTCCCCGGGTCTGGGGGCGAGCTATGGCTACACCTTC,CASSYSPGLGASYGYTF